This T cell receptor (beta chain) was sequenced during a study of shared clonotypes between healthy human individuals. This CDR3 region has 17 residues. With 3 bases removed from V and 4 bases from J, the gap between germline ends came to 19 bases. Germline assignment: CDR1 KGHSH and CDR2 LQKENI. Clones were read by immunoSEQ multiplex PCR, and TCRdb kept only the in-frame ones, dropping some. The sample contains some 500,000 clones, approximately 79% of which appear only once. The donors were all Caucasian adults (living in Nashville, Tennessee). The sequenced material came from PBMCs. This sequence originates from a woman aged 40 to 50 in good health. Some clones in this sample may be carry-over from other donors' samples. The chain recombines TRBV18 with TRBJ2-1; D not certain. The CDR3 here is CASSPGTGPLSYNEQFF. CDR3 sequence (DNA): TGTGCCAGCTCACCCGGAACGGGTCCCTTGTCATACAATGAGCAGTTCTTC.